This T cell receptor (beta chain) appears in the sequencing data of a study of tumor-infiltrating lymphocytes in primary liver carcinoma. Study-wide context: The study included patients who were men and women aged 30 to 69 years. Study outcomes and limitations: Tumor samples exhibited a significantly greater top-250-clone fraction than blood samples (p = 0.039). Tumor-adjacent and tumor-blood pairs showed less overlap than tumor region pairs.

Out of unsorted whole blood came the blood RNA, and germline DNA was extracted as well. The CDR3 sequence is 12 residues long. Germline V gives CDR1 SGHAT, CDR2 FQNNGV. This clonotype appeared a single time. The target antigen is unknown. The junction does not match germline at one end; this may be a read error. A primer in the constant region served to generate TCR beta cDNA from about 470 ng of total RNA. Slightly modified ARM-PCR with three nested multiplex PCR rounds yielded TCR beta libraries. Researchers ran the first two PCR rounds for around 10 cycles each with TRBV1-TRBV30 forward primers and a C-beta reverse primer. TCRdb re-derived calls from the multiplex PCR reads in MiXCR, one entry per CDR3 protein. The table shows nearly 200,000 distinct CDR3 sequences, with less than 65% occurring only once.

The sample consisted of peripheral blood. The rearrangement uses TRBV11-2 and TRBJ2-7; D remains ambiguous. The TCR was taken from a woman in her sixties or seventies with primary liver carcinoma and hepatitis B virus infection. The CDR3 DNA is TGTGGCAGCAGCTGGATTACTTGCGAGCAGTACTTC. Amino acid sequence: CGSSWITCEQYF.